This T cell receptor (beta chain) was sequenced in a study of blood T cell repertoires in COVID-19. Study overall: From the United States, Italy and Spain came samples of acute and convalescent COVID-19. Sources were T cells, B-cell-depleted T cells, or PBMCs; the material itself was cDNA or gDNA.

As handled by the study authors: Counts of nucleated cells, estimated from reference gene primer amplification, were obtained. Only in-frame clones appear in the TCRdb table, and some are missing; sequencing was by immunoSEQ multiplex PCR. Clone size and the V and J calls come from that table; the DNA yielded D and trimming. The table has roughly 100,000 clones, about 80% seen once. As regards this clone: Since a much larger clone is just one base distant, this may be a read error.

The germline gives CDR1 SGHRS, CDR2 YFSETQ. The trim removed 4 bases at V and 3 bases at J, leaving 3 bases unmatched. The CDR3 is made up of 14 amino acids. The V call is TRBV5-1, the J call TRBJ2-1, with 8 bases fitting TRBD1. This receptor was obtained from a human donor in a cohort sampled during active COVID-19. The sample comprised peripheral blood. This CDR3 reads CASSQGTGYNEQFF. The DNA for the CDR3 is TGCGCCAGCAGCCAAGGGACAGGCTACAATGAGCAGTTCTTC.